One sample yielded the 9 T cell receptor beta chains listed below, sequenced in a study of cytomegalovirus exposure and HLA in healthy donors. Primers for the PCR totalled 60 Vbeta and 13 Jbeta. This table comes from immunoSEQ multiplex PCR, and its TCRdb copy is limited to in-frame clones, with some not included. Found here are tens of thousands of clones, about three quarters of them singletons; the top ten hold 12%. Sequenced material: PBMCs. Receptor source: a woman between 40 and 55 years old in good health and CMV-seropositive.

The V call is TRBV27, the J call TRBJ2-1, with a tentative D call TRBD1 (6 bases). Germline CDR1 is MNHEY and CDR2 is SMNVEV (reference sequence). CDR3 length equals 16 residues. V was pared by 3 bases and J by 4 bases, with 16 bases between. The CDR3 spells CASSFVGTSPYNEQFF. The CDR3 DNA reads TGTGCCAGCAGTTTTGTCGGGACATCCCCTTACAATGAGCAGTTCTTC.

The chain has TRBV15 and TRBJ1-4; TRBD1 is a possible D gene (5 bases). Between the trimmed V and J ends, which lost 1 base and 4 bases, there was a span of 16 bases. CDR3 length equals 17 residues. Per germline, CDR1 LNHNV and CDR2 YYDKDF (reference sequence). CDR3 in DNA: TGTGCCACCAGCAGAGGGCTAGGGCAGGGCGATAATGAAAAACTGTTTTTT. This sequence encodes CATSRGLGQGDNEKLFF.

In its sample, this clone was seen a few times. V usage is TRBV19 and J usage is TRBJ1-1; D perhaps matches TRBD1 (6 bases). The V and J ends lost 4 bases and 5 bases respectively, with 11 bases between them. The CDR3 length is 13 residues. CDR1 and CDR2 from the germline V gene are LNHDA and SQIVND (reference sequence). The chain's CDR3 is CASSTTGRTEAFF. The DNA for the CDR3 is TGTGCCAGTAGTACCACAGGGCGTACTGAAGCTTTCTTT.

The rearrangement joins TRBV30 to TRBJ1-3, with D possibly TRBD1 on 5 matching bases. This CDR3 is 14 amino acids long. CDR1 GTSNPN and CDR2 SVGIG come from the germline V gene (reference sequence). V was trimmed by 2 bases and J by 0 bases, leaving 8 bases between them. Here the CDR3 reads CAWSLGGSGNTIYF. In DNA form, the CDR3 reads TGTGCCTGGAGTCTGGGGGGCTCTGGAAACACCATATATTTT.

This chain links TRBV4-1 with TRBJ1-1; D is possibly TRBD1 (6 bases). Per germline, CDR1 MGHRA and CDR2 YSYEKL. The CDR3 spans 14 residues. Trimming left V 0 bases short and J 4 bases short, with 9 bases between. The CDR3 here is CASSQDIRGTEAFF. The CDR3 DNA reads as TGCGCCAGCAGCCAAGATATCAGGGGCACTGAAGCTTTCTTT.

The chain couples TRBV16 to TRBJ1-1; weak D call: TRBD1 (5 bases). This CDR3 has 14 residues. Germline V gene sequence: CDR1 KGHSY, CDR2 FQNENV. V lost 3 bases and J lost 4, with 12 bases in between. The CDR3 nucleotides are TGTGCCAGCAGCCACTTGGACATGGCCACTGAAGCTTTCTTT. Translation gives CASSHLDMATEAFF.

The V call is TRBV4-1, the J call TRBJ2-1; possibly TRBD2 for D (6 bases). This CDR3 is built from 16 residues. Germline CDR1 and CDR2: MGHRA and YSYEKL. V gave up 0 bases and J gave up 6 bases, with 15 bases separating them. The CDR3 DNA reads TGCGCCAGCAGCCAAGAGCTCGAGCGGGTGCGCAATGAGCAGTTCTTC. Its translation: CASSQELERVRNEQFF.

The sample holds a few counts of this clone. The genes are TRBV19 and TRBJ2-7, with 9 bases fitting TRBD1. The J segment lost 6 bases and the V segment lost 7 bases, leaving 10 bases of the junction unmatched. Germline V gives CDR1 LNHDA, CDR2 SQIVND (reference sequence). The CDR3 runs 14 residues. CDR3 nucleotides: TGTGCCAGTACCGCGGGACAGGGAGGAACCGAGCAGTACTTC. Its protein product is CASTAGQGGTEQYF.

The chain is built from TRBV2 and TRBJ1-2; possibly TRBD1 for D (5 bases). V lost 9 bases, J lost 4 bases, and 12 bases lay in between. This CDR3 comprises 12 residues. The V gene's germline CDR1 is SNHLY and CDR2 FYNNEI. Here the CDR3 reads CASQGFGYGYTF. CDR3 DNA sequence: TGTGCCAGTCAGGGTTTCGGCTATGGCTACACCTTC.